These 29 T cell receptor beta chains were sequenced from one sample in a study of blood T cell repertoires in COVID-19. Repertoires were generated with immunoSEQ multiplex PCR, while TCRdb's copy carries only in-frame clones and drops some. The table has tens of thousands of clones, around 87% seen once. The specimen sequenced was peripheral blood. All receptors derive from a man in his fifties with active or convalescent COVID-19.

CDR3 protein: CASRPPGVQETQYF. The CDR3 coding sequence is TGTGCCAGCAGACCTCCGGGGGTTCAAGAGACCCAGTACTTC. J is TRBJ2-5 and V is TRBV28; a weak D match, TRBD2 (6 bases). Germline CDR1 is MDHEN and CDR2 is SYDVKM. Trimming removed 6 bases from V and 2 bases from J, with 13 bases in between. The CDR3 is 14 amino acids.

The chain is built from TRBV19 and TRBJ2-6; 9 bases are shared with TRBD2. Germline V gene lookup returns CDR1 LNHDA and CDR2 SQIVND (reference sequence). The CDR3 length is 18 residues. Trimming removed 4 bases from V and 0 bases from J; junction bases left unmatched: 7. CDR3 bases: TGTGCCAGTAGTAAAGCGGGACTAGCCCTCTCTGGGGCCAACGTCCTGACTTTC. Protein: CASSKAGLALSGANVLTF.

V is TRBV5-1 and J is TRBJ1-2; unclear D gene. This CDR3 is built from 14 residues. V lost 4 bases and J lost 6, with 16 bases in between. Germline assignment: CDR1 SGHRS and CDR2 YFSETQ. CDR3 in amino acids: CASSRTAAGHGYTF. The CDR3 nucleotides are TGCGCCAGCAGCCGGACGGCCGCGGGTCATGGCTACACCTTC.

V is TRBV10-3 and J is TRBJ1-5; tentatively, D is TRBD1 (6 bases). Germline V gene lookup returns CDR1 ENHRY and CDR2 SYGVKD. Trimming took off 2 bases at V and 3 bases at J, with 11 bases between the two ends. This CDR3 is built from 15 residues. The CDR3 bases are TGTGCCATCAGTGAGCAAGGGGGACCCAATCAGCCCCAGCATTTT. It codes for CAISEQGGPNQPQHF.

The CDR3, as DNA: TGTGCCAGCAGCTTAGGGACTAGCGGGAGGGCCTGGGAGACCCAGTACTTC. Its protein is CASSLGTSGRAWETQYF. This sequence joins TRBV7-3 and TRBJ2-5; 16 nucleotides align to TRBD2. CDR3 length: 17 residues. CDR1 is SGHTA, CDR2 FQGTGA, per germline. Trimming took 2 bases from V and 5 from J; bases not matched to a gene: 5.

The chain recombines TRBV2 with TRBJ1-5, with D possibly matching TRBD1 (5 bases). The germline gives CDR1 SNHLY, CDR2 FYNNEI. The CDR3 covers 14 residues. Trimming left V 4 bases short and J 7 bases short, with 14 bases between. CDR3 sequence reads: CASSVDKDGQPQHF. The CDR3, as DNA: TGTGCCAGCAGTGTGGACAAGGACGGGCAGCCCCAGCATTTT.

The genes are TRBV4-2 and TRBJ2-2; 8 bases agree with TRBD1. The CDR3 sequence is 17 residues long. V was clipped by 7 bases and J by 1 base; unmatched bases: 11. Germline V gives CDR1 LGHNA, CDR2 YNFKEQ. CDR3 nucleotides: TGTGCCAGCACCCAGGCCATTGGGACAGGGAACACCGGGGAGCTGTTTTTT. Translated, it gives CASTQAIGTGNTGELFF.

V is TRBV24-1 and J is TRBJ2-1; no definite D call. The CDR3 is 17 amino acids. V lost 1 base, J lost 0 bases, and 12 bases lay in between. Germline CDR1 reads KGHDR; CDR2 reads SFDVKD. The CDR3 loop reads CATSDLRLSSSYNEQFF. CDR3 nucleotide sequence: TGTGCCACCAGTGATTTAAGACTGTCGAGCTCCTACAATGAGCAGTTCTTC.

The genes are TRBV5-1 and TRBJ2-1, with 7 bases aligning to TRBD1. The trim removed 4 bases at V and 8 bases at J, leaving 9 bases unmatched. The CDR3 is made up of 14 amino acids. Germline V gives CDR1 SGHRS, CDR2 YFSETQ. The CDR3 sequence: CASSQGVVGDEQFF. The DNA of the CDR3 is TGCGCCAGCAGCCAGGGGGTAGTTGGGGATGAGCAGTTCTTC.

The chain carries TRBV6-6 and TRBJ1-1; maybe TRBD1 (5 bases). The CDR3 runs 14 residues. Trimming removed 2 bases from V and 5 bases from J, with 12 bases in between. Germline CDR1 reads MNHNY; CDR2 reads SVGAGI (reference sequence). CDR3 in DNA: TGTGCCAGCAGTTACGTCCAGGGAATGACTGAAGCTTTCTTT. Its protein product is CASSYVQGMTEAFF.

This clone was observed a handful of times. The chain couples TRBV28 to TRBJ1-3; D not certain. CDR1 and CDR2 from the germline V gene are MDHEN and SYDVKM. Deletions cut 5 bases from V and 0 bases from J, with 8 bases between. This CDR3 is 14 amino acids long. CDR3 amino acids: CASSLGLSGNTIYF. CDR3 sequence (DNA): TGTGCCAGCAGTCTTGGCCTCTCTGGAAACACCATATATTTT.

CDR3 coding DNA: TGTGCCAGCCCCCGAGGCAGGGAGGGTTTCCGTGGCTACACCTTC. Its translation: CASPRGREGFRGYTF. The gene calls are TRBV11-3 and TRBJ1-2; TRBD1 might be the D (5 bases). The CDR3 consists of 15 residues. Germline values: CDR1 SGHNT, CDR2 YENEEA. V was shortened by 8 bases and J by 7 bases, with 23 bases between the two germline ends.

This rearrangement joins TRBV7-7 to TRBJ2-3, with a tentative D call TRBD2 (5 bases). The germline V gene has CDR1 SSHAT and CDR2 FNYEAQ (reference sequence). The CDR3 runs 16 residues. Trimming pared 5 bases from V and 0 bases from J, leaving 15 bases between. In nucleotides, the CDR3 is TGTGCCAGCAGCCCGGGTTTAGCGAGAAGCACAGATACGCAGTATTTT. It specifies CASSPGLARSTDTQYF.

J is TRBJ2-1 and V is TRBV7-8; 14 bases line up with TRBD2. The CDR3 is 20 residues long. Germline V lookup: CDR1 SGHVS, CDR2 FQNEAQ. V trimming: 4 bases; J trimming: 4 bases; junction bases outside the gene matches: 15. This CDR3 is CASSSNRLAGGYRRYNEQFF. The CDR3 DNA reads TGTGCCAGCAGCTCAAATAGACTAGCGGGAGGGTACCGTCGGTACAATGAGCAGTTCTTC.

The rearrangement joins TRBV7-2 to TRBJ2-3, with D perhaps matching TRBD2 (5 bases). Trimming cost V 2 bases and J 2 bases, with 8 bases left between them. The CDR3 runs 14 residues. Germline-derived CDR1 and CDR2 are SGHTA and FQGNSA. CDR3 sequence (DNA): TGTGCCAGCAGCTTACAGCGGTCCACAGATACGCAGTATTTT. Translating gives CASSLQRSTDTQYF.

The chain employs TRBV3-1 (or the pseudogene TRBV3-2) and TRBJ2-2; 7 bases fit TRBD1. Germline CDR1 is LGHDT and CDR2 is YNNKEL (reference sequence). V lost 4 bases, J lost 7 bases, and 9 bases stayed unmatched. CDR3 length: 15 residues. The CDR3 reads CASSPTGAAGGELFF. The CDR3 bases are TGTGCCAGCAGCCCAACAGGGGCTGCGGGCGGGGAGCTGTTTTTT.

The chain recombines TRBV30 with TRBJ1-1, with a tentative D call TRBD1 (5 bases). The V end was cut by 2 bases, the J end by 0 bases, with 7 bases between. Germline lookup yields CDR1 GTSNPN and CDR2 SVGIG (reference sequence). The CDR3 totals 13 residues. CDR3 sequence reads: CAWSLGLNTEAFF. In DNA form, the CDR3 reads TGTGCCTGGAGTCTGGGGCTGAACACTGAAGCTTTCTTT.

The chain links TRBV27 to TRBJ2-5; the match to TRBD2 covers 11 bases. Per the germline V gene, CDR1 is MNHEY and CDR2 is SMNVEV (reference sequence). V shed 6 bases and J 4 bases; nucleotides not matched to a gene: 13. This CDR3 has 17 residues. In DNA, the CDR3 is TGTGCCAGCAGCCCCCGGGGGGGACTAGCGGCCGTAGAGACCCAGTACTTC. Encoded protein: CASSPRGGLAAVETQYF.

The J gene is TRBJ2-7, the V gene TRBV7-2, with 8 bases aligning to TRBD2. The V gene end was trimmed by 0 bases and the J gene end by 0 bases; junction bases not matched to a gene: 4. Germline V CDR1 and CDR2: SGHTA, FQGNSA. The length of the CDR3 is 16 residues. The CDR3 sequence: CASSLALAGSSYEQYF. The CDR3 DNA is TGTGCCAGCAGCTTAGCCTTAGCGGGAAGCTCCTACGAGCAGTACTTC. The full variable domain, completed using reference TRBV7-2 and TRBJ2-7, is GAGVSQSPSNKVTEKGKDVELRCDPISGHTALYWYRQSLGQGLEFLIYFQGNSAPDKSGLPSDRFSAERTGGSVSTLTIQRTQQEDSAVYLCASSLALAGSSYEQYFGPGTRLTVT.

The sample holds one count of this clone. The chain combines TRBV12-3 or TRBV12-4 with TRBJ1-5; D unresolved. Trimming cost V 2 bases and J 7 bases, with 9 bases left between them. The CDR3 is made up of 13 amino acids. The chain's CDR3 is CASSLQDGQPQHF. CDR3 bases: TGTGCCAGCAGTTTACAGGATGGCCAGCCCCAGCATTTT.

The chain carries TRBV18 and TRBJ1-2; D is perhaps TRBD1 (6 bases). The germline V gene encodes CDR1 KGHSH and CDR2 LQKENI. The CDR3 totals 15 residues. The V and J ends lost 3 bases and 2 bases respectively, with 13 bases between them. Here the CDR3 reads CASSPRDNDNYGYTF. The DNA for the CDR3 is TGTGCCAGCTCACCCCGGGACAACGACAACTATGGCTACACCTTC.

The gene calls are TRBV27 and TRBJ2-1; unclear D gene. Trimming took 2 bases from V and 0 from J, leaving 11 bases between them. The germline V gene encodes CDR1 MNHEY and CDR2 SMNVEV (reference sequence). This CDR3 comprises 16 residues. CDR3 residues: CASSLQSGISYNEQFF. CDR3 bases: TGTGCCAGCAGTTTACAGTCGGGTATCTCCTACAATGAGCAGTTCTTC.

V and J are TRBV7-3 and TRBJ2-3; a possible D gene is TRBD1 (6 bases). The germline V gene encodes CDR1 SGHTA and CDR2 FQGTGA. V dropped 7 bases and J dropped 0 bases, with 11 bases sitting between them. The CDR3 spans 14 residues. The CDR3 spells CASTLTGSTDTQYF. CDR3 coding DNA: TGTGCCAGCACACTTACAGGGAGCACAGATACGCAGTATTTT.

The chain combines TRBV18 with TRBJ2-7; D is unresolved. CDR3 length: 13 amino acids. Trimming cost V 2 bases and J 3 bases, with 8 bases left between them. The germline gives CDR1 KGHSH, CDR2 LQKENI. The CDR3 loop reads CASSPEENYEQYV. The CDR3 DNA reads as TGTGCCAGCTCACCAGAGGAAAACTACGAGCAGTACGTC.

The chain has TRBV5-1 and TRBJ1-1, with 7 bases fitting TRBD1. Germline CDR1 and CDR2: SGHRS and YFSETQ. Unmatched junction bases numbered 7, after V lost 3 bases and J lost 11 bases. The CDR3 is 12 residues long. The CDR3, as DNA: TGCGCCAGCAGCTGGCGACAGGGCGTGGCTTTCTTT. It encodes CASSWRQGVAFF.

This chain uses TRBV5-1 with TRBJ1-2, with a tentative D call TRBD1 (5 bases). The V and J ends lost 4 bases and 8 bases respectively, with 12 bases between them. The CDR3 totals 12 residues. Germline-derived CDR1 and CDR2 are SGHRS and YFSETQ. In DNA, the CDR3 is TGCGCCAGCAGCGAAAGACAGCCAGGCTACACCTTC. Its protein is CASSERQPGYTF. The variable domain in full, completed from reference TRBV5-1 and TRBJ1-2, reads KAGVTQTPRYLIKTRGQQVTLSCSPISGHRSVSWYQQTPGQGLQFLFEYFSETQRNKGNFPGRFSGRQFSNSRSEMNVSTLELGDSALYLCASSERQPGYTFGSGTRLTVV.

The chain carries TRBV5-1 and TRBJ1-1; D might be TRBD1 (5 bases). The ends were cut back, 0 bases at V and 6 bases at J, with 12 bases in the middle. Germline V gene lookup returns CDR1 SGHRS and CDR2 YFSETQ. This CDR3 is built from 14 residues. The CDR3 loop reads CASSLDLRGSEAFF. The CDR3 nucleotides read TGCGCCAGCAGCTTGGACCTTAGGGGTTCTGAAGCTTTCTTT. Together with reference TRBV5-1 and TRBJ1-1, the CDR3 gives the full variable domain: KAGVTQTPRYLIKTRGQQVTLSCSPISGHRSVSWYQQTPGQGLQFLFEYFSETQRNKGNFPGRFSGRQFSNSRSEMNVSTLELGDSALYLCASSLDLRGSEAFFGQGTRLTVV.

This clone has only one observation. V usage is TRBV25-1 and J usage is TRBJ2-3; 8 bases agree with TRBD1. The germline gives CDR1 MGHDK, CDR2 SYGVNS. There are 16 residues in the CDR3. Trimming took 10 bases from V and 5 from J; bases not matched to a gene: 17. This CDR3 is CAMCRDRRQKGDTQYF. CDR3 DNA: TGTGCCATGTGTAGGGACAGGAGACAAAAGGGAGATACGCAGTATTTT. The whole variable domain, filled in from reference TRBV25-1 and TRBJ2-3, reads EADIYQTPRYLVIGTGKKITLECSQTMGHDKMYWYQQDPGMELHLIHYSYGVNSTEKGDLSSESTVSRIRTEHFPLTLESARPSHTSQYLCAMCRDRRQKGDTQYFGPGTRLTVL.

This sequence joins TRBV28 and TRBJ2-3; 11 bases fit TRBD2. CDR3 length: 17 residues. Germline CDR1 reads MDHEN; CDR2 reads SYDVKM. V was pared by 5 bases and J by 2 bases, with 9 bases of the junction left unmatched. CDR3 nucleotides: TGTGCCAGCAGTCTCCTACCTAGCGGGGGGCCCACAGATACGCAGTATTTT. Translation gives CASSLLPSGGPTDTQYF.